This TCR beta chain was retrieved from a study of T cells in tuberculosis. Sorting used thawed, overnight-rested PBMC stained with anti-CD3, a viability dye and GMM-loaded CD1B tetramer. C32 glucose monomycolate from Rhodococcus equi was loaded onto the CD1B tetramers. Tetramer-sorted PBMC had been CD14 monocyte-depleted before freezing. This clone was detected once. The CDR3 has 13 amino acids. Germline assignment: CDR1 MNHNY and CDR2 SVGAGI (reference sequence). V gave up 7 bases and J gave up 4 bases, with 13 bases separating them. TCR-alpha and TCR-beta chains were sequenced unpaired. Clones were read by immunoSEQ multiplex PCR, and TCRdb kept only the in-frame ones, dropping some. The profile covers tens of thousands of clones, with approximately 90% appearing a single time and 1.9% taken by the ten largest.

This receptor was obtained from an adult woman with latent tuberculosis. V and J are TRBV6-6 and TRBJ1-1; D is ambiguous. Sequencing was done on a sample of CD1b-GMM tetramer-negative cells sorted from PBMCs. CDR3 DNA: TGTGCCAGCAACCTAGTAGTGTCCACTGAAGCTTTCTTT. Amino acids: CASNLVVSTEAFF.